Sequencing of this T cell receptor beta chain was carried out in a study of blood T cell repertoires in COVID-19. Study as a whole: Sources were T cells, B-cell-depleted T cells, or PBMCs; the material itself was cDNA or gDNA.

Germline CDR1 is LNHDA and CDR2 is SQIVND (reference sequence). This CDR3 region has 13 residues. The V gene lost 5 bases and the J gene lost 3 bases, with 8 bases spanning the gap. In the original workflow: Estimates of nucleated cell counts were drawn from the amplification of reference gene primers. TCRdb's table, derived via immunoSEQ multiplex PCR, lists solely in-frame clones and lacks some. That table supplies the V and J calls and clone size; D and trimming were determined from the DNA. This table has about 80,000 clones, about 80% appearing once. The table lists this clone with a count of one.

The clonotype originates from an elderly man with acute or convalescent COVID-19. This chain uses TRBV19 with TRBJ1-5; D is undetermined. The sample consisted of peripheral blood. CDR3 amino acids: CASSLGLNQPQHF. The CDR3 DNA reads as TGTGCCAGTAGTCTAGGGCTCAATCAGCCCCAGCATTTT.